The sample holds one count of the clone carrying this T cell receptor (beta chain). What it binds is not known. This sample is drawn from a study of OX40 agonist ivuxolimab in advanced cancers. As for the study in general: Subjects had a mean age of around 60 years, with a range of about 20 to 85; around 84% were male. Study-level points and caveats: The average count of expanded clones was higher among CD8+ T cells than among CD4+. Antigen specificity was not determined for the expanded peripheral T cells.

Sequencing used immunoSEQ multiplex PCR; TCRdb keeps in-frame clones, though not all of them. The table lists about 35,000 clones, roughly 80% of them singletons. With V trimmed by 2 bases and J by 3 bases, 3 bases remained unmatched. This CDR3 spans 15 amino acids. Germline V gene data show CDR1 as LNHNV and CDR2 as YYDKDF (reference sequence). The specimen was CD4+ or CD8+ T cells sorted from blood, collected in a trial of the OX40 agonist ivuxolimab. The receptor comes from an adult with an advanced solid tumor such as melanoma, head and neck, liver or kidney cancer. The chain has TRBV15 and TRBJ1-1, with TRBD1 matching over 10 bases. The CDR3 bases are TGTGCCACCAGCAGAAGGGACAGGGGAGACACTGAAGCTTTCTTT. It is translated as CATSRRDRGDTEAFF.